This T cell receptor beta chain is drawn from a study of beta chain features in type 1 diabetes. Study findings and constraints: A moderate, significant TCRB CDR3 shortening appeared in type 1 diabetes across four CD4+ subsets. Type 1 diabetes patients had fewer VDJ junction insertions and more deletions.

V was cut by 2 bases and J by 2 bases, with 10 bases left in between. Looked up from germline, CDR1 is SNHLY and CDR2 is FYNNEI. The CDR3 has 14 amino acids. To note about this clone: Its antigen is currently unknown.

In all sorted populations, purity surpassed 98%. cDNA synthesis used the whole RNA isolate, giving expressed TCRB sequences. Each sample of naive, central memory or regulatory T cells had, on average, about 3.57 million reads. The table came from immunoSEQ multiplex PCR; TCRdb's copy has only in-frame clones and leaves some out. The repertoire includes 600,000 to 750,000 clones, 9.5% to 15% of them detected once, and about 0.11% sits in the top ten. Sequenced input: naive CD4+ T cells from blood. The TCR was taken from a man younger than 45 with type 1 diabetes. The chain uses TRBV2 and TRBJ2-7; D ambiguous. DNA for the CDR3: TGTGCCAGCAGTGAATTGACTGTCACCTACGAGCAGTACTTC. Its protein product is CASSELTVTYEQYF.